A selection of T cell receptor beta chains follows, all from one sample in a study of blood T cell repertoires in COVID-19. Measured with immunoSEQ multiplex PCR; TCRdb has only the in-frame clones, and not every one. The repertoire holds 260,000 or so clones, with around 82% as singletons. The sequencing sample was made of peripheral blood. The receptor source for this set is a human donor in a cohort sampled during active COVID-19. CDR3s include the opening cysteine and the closing phenylalanine or tryptophan. The D gene is left open where the match is weak. A clone size is listed for some rows: how often the clone was seen (once, few, many), or a class if it is expanded.

TRBV24-1	TRBJ2-7	-	-	TGTGCCACCAGTGATCCTTCGAAAGGAGGCGAGCAGTACTTC	CATSDPSKGGEQYF
TRBV5-5	TRBJ2-7	-	TRBD1	TGTGCCAGCAGCTTGTGGCAGGGGGCGCGGGAGCAGTACTTC	CASSLWQGAREQYF
TRBV6-1	TRBJ2-3	-	TRBD2	TGTGCCAGCAGTGAAGGGCTAGCGGGTGCTAGCACAGATACGCAGTATTTT	CASSEGLAGASTDTQYF
TRBV6-5	TRBJ2-7	-	TRBD1	TGTGCCAGCAGTTACCTCCGGGACAGGGGACCCGAGCAGTACTTC	CASSYLRDRGPEQYF
TRBV6-6	TRBJ1-6	once	-	TGTGCCAGCAGTTACTCCCCGGGAGAATGGGGTTCACCCCTCCACTTT	CASSYSPGEWGSPLHF
TRBV28	TRBJ2-5	-	TRBD2	TGTGCCAGCAGTTTGGGGGCTAGCGGGAGAGTGGAGACCCAGTACTTC	CASSLGASGRVETQYF
TRBV5-1	TRBJ2-3	-	-	TGCGCCAGCAGCTTAGGGACTTACACAGATACGCAGTATTTT	CASSLGTYTDTQYF
TRBV19	TRBJ2-3	-	-	TGTGCCAGTAGTCCCGAGTCCCGACTAGGAGTAGATACGCAGTATTTT	CASSPESRLGVDTQYF
TRBV3-1/TRBV3-2	TRBJ1-3	-	-	TGTGCCAGCAGCCAAGTCCCAGTTGGTTCTGGAAACACCATATATTTT	CASSQVPVGSGNTIYF
TRBV21-1	TRBJ1-5	once	-	TGTGCCAGCAGCAAAGAGCGGGCTTGCGGTCAGCCCCAGCATTTT	CASSKERACGQPQHF
TRBV6-6	TRBJ1-1	once	-	TGTGCCAGCAGACGAAAAGAGGTAGAAGCTTTCTTT	CASRRKEVEAFF
TRBV19	TRBJ2-7	-	TRBD1	TGTGCCAGTAGTGCGACCGGGACAGATAGTTACGAGCAGTACTTC	CASSATGTDSYEQYF
TRBV25-1	TRBJ2-6	-	-	TGTGCCAGCAGTGCGCAGGCCTCACTTATCTCTGGGGCCAACGTCCTGACTTTC	CASSAQASLISGANVLTF
TRBV6-1	TRBJ1-5	-	-	TGTGCCAGCAGTGAAGGACATGCTTATCAGCCCCAGCATTTT	CASSEGHAYQPQHF
TRBV10-3	TRBJ2-7	-	TRBD2	TGTGCCAGCCGCCGGGTTGCGGGGGGGACCTCCTACGAGCAGTACTTC	CASRRVAGGTSYEQYF
TRBV4-3	TRBJ2-7	-	-	TGCGCCAGCAGCCAACAGAGACAGGCCGTCTCCTACGAGCAGTACTTC	CASSQQRQAVSYEQYF
TRBV6-5	TRBJ1-1	-	-	TGTGCCAGTTATGAACAGGGATCCGCTTTATTCTTT	CASYEQGSALFF
TRBV7-8	TRBJ2-1	-	-	TGTGCCAGCAGCTTGCTATACAGGGCTAACAATGAGCAGTTCTTC	CASSLLYRANNEQFF
TRBV5-1	TRBJ1-1	-	-	TGCGCCAGCAGCTTATATGGGAGAACTGAAGCTTTCTTT	CASSLYGRTEAFF
TRBV15	TRBJ2-3	-	TRBD2	TGTGCCACCCAGCGGGGGGCCAACACAGATACGCAGTATTTT	CATQRGANTDTQYF
TRBV5-6	TRBJ1-4	-	-	TGTGCCAGCAGCTTGTACGGTCCGGAGCTAGAAAAACTGTTTTTT	CASSLYGPELEKLFF
TRBV5-1	TRBJ1-3	-	TRBD1	TGCGCCAGCAGCTTGGGGGACAGCGCTGGAAACACCATATATTTT	CASSLGDSAGNTIYF
TRBV2	TRBJ1-1	-	-	TGTGCCAGCAGCCTTACCTCTACCGCGAACACTGAAGCTTTCTTT	CASSLTSTANTEAFF
TRBV5-8	TRBJ2-6	-	TRBD1	TGTGCCAGCAGCTCGACAGGGTCTGGGGCCAACGTCCTGACTTTC	CASSSTGSGANVLTF
TRBV19	TRBJ2-1	-	TRBD1	TGTGCCAGTAGTAATCGGGGACAGGGTAGGAATGAGCAGTTCTTC	CASSNRGQGRNEQFF
TRBV18	TRBJ2-5	-	TRBD1	TGTGCCAGCTCACCACCGGGACAGGGGCGAGGCCAAGAGACCCAGTACTTC	CASSPPGQGRGQETQYF
TRBV19	TRBJ1-5	-	TRBD1	TGTGCCAGTAGTGTCCGACAGGGCGGCGGTCAGCCCCAGCATTTT	CASSVRQGGGQPQHF
TRBV5-5	TRBJ2-5	-	TRBD2	TGTGCCAGCAGCTTCACCGGGACTAGCTACGAGACCCAGTACTTC	CASSFTGTSYETQYF
TRBV6-5	TRBJ2-6	-	-	TGTGCCAGCAGTTACTTACTCGGGGCTGGGGCCAACGTCCTGACTTTC	CASSYLLGAGANVLTF
TRBV2	TRBJ2-5	-	TRBD1	TGTGCCAACCTCCGGGACAGGGCACACCAAGAGACCCAGTACTTC	CANLRDRAHQETQYF
TRBV12-5	TRBJ2-3	-	TRBD2	TGTGCTAGTGGTCCCCCCCGACTAGCCTTTAGCACAGATACGCAGTATTTT	CASGPPRLAFSTDTQYF
TRBV12-3/TRBV12-4	TRBJ2-3	-	-	TGTGCCAGCAGTTTACTGGATACGCAGTATTTT	CASSLLDTQYF
TRBV4-1	TRBJ2-7	-	TRBD1	TGCGCCAGCAGCCGAGCAGGGGGCTCCTACGAGCAGTACTTC	CASSRAGGSYEQYF
TRBV27	TRBJ1-1	-	-	TGTGCCAGCAGTCCTCCGACAGGCCCCCTAGAAGCTTTCTTT	CASSPPTGPLEAFF
TRBV7-9	TRBJ2-3	-	TRBD2	TGTGCCAGCAGCCGGGAGGGCCTCATAACGAGCACAGATACGCAGTATTTT	CASSREGLITSTDTQYF
TRBV4-3	TRBJ1-6	-	-	TGCGCCAGCAGCGTACAGTCGAGCTCCTATAATTCACCCCTCCACTTT	CASSVQSSSYNSPLHF
TRBV4-1	TRBJ2-1	-	TRBD2	TGCGCCAGCAGCCACCTAGGGATGGCGGGGAGGGCCAATGAGCAGTTCTTC	CASSHLGMAGRANEQFF
TRBV11-2	TRBJ1-1	few	-	TGTGCCAGCAGCTTATGGGGGGGGAACACTGAAGCTTTCTTT	CASSLWGGNTEAFF
TRBV6-5	TRBJ1-5	-	TRBD1	TGTGCCAGCAGTAGGGGACAGGGAAGCAATCAGCCCCAGCATTTT	CASSRGQGSNQPQHF
TRBV11-3	TRBJ1-1	once	-	TGTGCCAGCAGCCTGGGGGGGGTGACTGAAGCTTTCTTT	CASSLGGVTEAFF
TRBV15	TRBJ1-5	-	-	TGTGCCACCAGCACGGGACATTCACGAGGAAATCAGCCCCAGCATTTT	CATSTGHSRGNQPQHF
TRBV18	TRBJ1-1	-	-	TGTGCCAGCTCACAAGGGGAGGGGATGAACACTGAAGCTTTCTTT	CASSQGEGMNTEAFF
TRBV6-5	TRBJ2-2	-	-	TGTGCCAGCAGTTACTCCGGGGATGGCCCCGGGGAGCTGTTTTTT	CASSYSGDGPGELFF
TRBV7-9	TRBJ2-7	-	TRBD2	TGTGCCAGCAGCTTTGGGCTCGCGGGAGAAGGTTACGAGCAGTACTTC	CASSFGLAGEGYEQYF
TRBV6-5	TRBJ1-2	-	-	TGTGCCAGCCGCGGGTCTGCCTATGGCTACACCTTC	CASRGSAYGYTF
TRBV19	TRBJ1-6	-	-	TGTGCCAGTAGTGCGGCCCTGCCTGGTCCACCCCTCCACTTT	CASSAALPGPPLHF
TRBV7-2	TRBJ1-2	-	-	TGTGCCAGCAGCTTAGACATCCTCTATGGCTACACCTTC	CASSLDILYGYTF